A single sample gave rise to the 11 T cell receptor beta chains below, sequenced in a study of blood T cell repertoires in COVID-19. Data came from immunoSEQ multiplex PCR; TCRdb stores just in-frame clones and leaves some out. Among roughly 150,000 clones, approximately 86% were seen once, and the ten largest hold less than 7%. Sequencing used PBMCs or T cells enriched from blood (not recorded which). The receptor source for this set is a woman aged 40 to 49 who had recovered from COVID-19.

The chain carries TRBV4-1 and TRBJ2-1; 12 bases are a match to TRBD2. The V gene's germline CDR1 is MGHRA and CDR2 YSYEKL. The V and J ends lost 1 base and 6 bases, in that order; junction bases with no gene match: 19. This CDR3 contains 21 residues. CDR3 in DNA: TGCGCCAGCAGCCAAGTATACTCCATGACTAGCGGGAGTTATGGAAGCAATGAGCAGTTCTTC. It specifies CASSQVYSMTSGSYGSNEQFF.

The genes are TRBV2 and TRBJ2-3; possible D gene TRBD1, 5 bases. The CDR3 spans 16 residues. Germline V gene lookup returns CDR1 SNHLY and CDR2 FYNNEI. V was pared by 1 base and J by 4 bases, with 15 bases between. The CDR3 reads CASSEEDTWGADTQYF. CDR3 in DNA: TGTGCCAGCAGTGAAGAGGACACCTGGGGCGCAGATACGCAGTATTTT.

This chain links TRBV6-2 or TRBV6-3 with TRBJ1-2; the match to TRBD1 covers 10 bases. This CDR3 has 18 residues. V was clipped by 2 bases and J by 0 bases; unmatched bases: 9. Germline V gene lookup returns CDR1 MNHEY and CDR2 SVGEGT. This CDR3 reads CASSYTVGTGAPNYGYTF. As DNA, the CDR3 is TGTGCCAGCAGTTACACCGTTGGGACAGGGGCCCCTAACTATGGCTACACCTTC.

This chain links TRBV9 with TRBJ2-1; 11 nucleotides match TRBD2. Germline values: CDR1 SGDLS, CDR2 YYNGEE. This CDR3 has 15 residues. Germline trimming cut 4 bases from V and 9 bases from J; bases unmatched to any gene: 9. CDR3 sequence: CASSLAGGKVSEQFF. The CDR3 region has the DNA TGTGCCAGCAGCCTAGCGGGAGGAAAAGTAAGTGAGCAGTTCTTC.

The chain couples TRBV6-1 to TRBJ1-1; the D gene is possibly TRBD1 (6 bases). CDR3 length: 15 residues. The germline V and J ends were trimmed by 0 bases and 4 bases, with 12 bases remaining between them. Germline V CDR1 and CDR2: MNHNS, SASEGT. The DNA for the CDR3 is TGTGCCAGCAGTGAAGCGGGGGGGCAACGCACTGAAGCTTTCTTT. Residues: CASSEAGGQRTEAFF.

V is TRBV2 and J is TRBJ2-7; TRBD1 matches at 7 bases. The germline CDR1 and CDR2 sequences are SNHLY and FYNNEI. J gave up 3 bases and V 4 bases, and 9 bases lay outside the gene matches. The CDR3 is 15 residues long. The CDR3: CASSGWDREFYEQYF. The CDR3 bases are TGTGCCAGCAGTGGTTGGGACAGAGAATTCTACGAGCAGTACTTC.

This rearrangement joins TRBV9 to TRBJ2-7; 7 bases line up with TRBD1. Trimming cost V 5 bases and J 5 bases; bases outside gene matches: 7. The CDR3 has 13 amino acids. The germline V gene has CDR1 SGDLS and CDR2 YYNGEE. The CDR3 loop is CASSAGGGDEQYF. The DNA for the CDR3 is TGTGCCAGCAGTGCAGGGGGTGGGGACGAGCAGTACTTC.

The chain joins TRBV5-4 to TRBJ2-3; weak D call: TRBD1 (6 bases). Germline loops: CDR1 SGHNT, CDR2 YYREEE (reference sequence). The CDR3 loop spans 16 amino acids. V lost 0 bases, J lost 2 bases, and 13 bases lay in between. CDR3: CASSLDAGALTDTQYF. The DNA of the CDR3 is TGTGCCAGCAGCTTGGATGCAGGGGCCCTCACAGATACGCAGTATTTT.

The V call is TRBV27, the J call TRBJ2-1; D gene ambiguous. The CDR3 is 13 residues long. CDR1 is MNHEY and CDR2 is SMNVEV in the germline V gene (reference sequence). Trimming stripped 8 bases from V and 2 bases from J, with 10 bases between. The CDR3 DNA follows: TGTGCCAGCGGCTCTCCCCCCTACAATGAGCAGTTCTTC. It codes for CASGSPPYNEQFF.

This sequence joins TRBV4-1 and TRBJ1-2, with TRBD1 matching 7 bases. V dropped 0 bases and J dropped 7; count of bases not matched to a gene: 8. The CDR3 contains 15 residues. CDR1 is MGHRA, CDR2 YSYEKL, per germline. The CDR3 DNA sequence: TGCGCCAGCAGCCAAGATCGGGAGGGGGCGGTTGGCTACACCTTC. It yields the protein CASSQDREGAVGYTF.

This sequence joins TRBV7-3 and TRBJ2-1; 9 nucleotides agree with TRBD2. V dropped 6 bases and J dropped 2; count of bases not matched to a gene: 11. Germline lookup yields CDR1 SGHTA and CDR2 FQGTGA. The CDR3 has 17 residues. The CDR3, as DNA: TGTGCCAGCAGTCGGACCGGGACTAGCACCACCTACAATGAGCAGTTCTTC. This translates into CASSRTGTSTTYNEQFF.